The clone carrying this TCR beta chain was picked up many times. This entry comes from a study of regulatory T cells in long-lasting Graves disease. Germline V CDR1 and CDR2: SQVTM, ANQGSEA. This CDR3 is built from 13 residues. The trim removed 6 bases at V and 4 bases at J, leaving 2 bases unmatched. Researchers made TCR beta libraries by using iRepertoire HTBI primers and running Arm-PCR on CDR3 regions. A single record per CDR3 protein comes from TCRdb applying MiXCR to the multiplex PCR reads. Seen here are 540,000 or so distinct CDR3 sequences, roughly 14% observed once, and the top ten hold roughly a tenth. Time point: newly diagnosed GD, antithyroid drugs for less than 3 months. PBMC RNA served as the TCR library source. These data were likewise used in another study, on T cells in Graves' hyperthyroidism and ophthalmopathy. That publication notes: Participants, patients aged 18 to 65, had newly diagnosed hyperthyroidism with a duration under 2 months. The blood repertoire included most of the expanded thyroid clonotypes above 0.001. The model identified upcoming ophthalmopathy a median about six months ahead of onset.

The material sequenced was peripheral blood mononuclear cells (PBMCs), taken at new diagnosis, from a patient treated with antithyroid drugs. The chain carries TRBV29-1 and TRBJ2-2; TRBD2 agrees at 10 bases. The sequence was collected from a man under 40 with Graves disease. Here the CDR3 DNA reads TGCAGCGTAACTAGCGGGACCACCGGGGAGCTGTTTTTT. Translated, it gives CSVTSGTTGELFF.